The following is a T cell receptor (beta chain) sequence with its context. No antigen is known for it. These data are taken from a study of cytomegalovirus exposure and HLA in healthy donors. Study-wide results and limits: Later examination showed HLA-associated TCR beta chains had greater clonal expansion than equally common others. As was reported, the classifier diagnosed cytomegalovirus status with high specificity and sensitivity. Researchers left out some V segments, among them TRBV6-2 and TRBV6-3, as indistinguishable. Earlier analysis looked at TCR beta V segments, and most were productive about 87% or about 30% of the time.

Primers included in the PCR were 60 Vbeta and 13 Jbeta primers. Sequencing was performed with immunoSEQ multiplex PCR; in TCRdb, only in-frame clones are kept and a portion is missing. Of roughly 180,000 clones listed, 75% to 90% were seen once; the top ten hold 1%. Trimming left V 4 bases short and J 10 bases short, with 11 bases between. The CDR3 sequence is 12 residues long. Germline V gene data show CDR1 as LNHDA and CDR2 as SQIVND (reference sequence). This rearrangement joins TRBV19 to TRBJ2-1; unclear D gene. The sample taken for sequencing was PBMCs. This clonotype originated in a boy aged 2-15 years in good health and CMV-seronegative. CDR3 nucleotides: TGTGCCAGTAGTAGACTCCCCCGGGAGCAGTTCTTC. This codes for CASSRLPREQFF.